This TCR beta chain was documented in a study of blood T cell repertoires in COVID-19. V lost 8 bases, J lost 0 bases, and 10 bases lay in between. From germline, CDR1 is MNHEY and CDR2 SMNVEV (reference sequence). This CDR3 region has 13 residues. Sequencing used immunoSEQ multiplex PCR; TCRdb keeps in-frame clones, though not all of them. The sample contains about 270,000 clones, 91% of which appear only once. The TCR was taken from a man between 40 and 49 years old who had been exposed to COVID-19. This chain connects TRBV27 to TRBJ1-2; D unclear. The sample was PBMCs or T cells enriched from blood (not recorded which). The CDR3 spells CASGQAANYGYTF. The CDR3 nucleotides are TGTGCCAGCGGCCAGGCAGCTAACTATGGCTACACCTTC.